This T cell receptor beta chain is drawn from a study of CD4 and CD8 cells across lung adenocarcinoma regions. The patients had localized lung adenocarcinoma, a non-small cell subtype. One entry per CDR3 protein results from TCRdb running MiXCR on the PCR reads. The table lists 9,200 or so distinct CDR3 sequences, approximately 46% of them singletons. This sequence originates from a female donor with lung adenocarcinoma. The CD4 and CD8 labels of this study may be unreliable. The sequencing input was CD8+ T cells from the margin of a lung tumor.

CDR3 region: CASSDQATYEQYF. In DNA form, the CDR3 reads TGTGCCAGCAGTGATCAGGCTACCTACGAGCAGTACTTC. The rearrangement joins TRBV6-1 to TRBJ2-5; D is unclear. The DNA end is more similar to TRBJ2-7, so the J call may be wrong. The CDR3 covers 13 residues. Germline V lookup: CDR1 MNHNS, CDR2 SASEGT.